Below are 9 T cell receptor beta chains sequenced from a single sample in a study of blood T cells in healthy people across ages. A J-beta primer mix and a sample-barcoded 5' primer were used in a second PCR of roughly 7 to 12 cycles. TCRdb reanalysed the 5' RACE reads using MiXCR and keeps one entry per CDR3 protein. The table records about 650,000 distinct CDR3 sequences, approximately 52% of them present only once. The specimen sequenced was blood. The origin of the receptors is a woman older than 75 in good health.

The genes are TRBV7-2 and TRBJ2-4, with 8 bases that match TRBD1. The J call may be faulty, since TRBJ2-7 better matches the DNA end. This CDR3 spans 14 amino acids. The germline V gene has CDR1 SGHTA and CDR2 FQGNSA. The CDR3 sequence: CASSLPTGANEQYF. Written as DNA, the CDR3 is TGTGCCAGCAGCTTACCGACAGGGGCCAACGAGCAGTACTTC.

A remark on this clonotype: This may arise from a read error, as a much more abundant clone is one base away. This CDR3 is CASSQTSGSPPYEQYF. Here the CDR3 DNA reads TGTGCCAGCAGCCAGACTAGCGGGAGCCCCCCCTACGAGCAGTACTTC. The chain has TRBV4-2 and TRBJ2-5; TRBD2 matches at 12 bases. The J call is in doubt because the DNA end fits TRBJ2-7 better. The germline gives CDR1 LGHNA, CDR2 YNFKEQ. The CDR3 contains 16 residues.

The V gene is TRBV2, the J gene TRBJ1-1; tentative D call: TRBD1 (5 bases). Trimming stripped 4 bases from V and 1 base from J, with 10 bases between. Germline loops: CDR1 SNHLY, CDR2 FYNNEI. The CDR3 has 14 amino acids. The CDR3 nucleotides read TGTGCCAGCAGTGGGGGGTCGTGGAACACTGAAGCTTTCTTT. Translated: CASSGGSWNTEAFF.

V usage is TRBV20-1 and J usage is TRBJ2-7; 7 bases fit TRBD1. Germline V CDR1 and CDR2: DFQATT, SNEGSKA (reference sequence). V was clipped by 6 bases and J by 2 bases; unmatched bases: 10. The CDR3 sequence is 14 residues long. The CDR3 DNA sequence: TGCAGTGCCCTAACAGGGGACGTTGCCTACGAGCAGTACTTC. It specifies CSALTGDVAYEQYF.

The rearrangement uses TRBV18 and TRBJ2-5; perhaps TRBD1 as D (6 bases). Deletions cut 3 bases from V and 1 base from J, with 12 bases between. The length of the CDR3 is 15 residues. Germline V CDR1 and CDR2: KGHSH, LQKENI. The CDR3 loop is CASSPVGQTQETQYF. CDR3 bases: TGTGCCAGCTCACCCGTAGGACAGACCCAAGAGACCCAGTACTTC.

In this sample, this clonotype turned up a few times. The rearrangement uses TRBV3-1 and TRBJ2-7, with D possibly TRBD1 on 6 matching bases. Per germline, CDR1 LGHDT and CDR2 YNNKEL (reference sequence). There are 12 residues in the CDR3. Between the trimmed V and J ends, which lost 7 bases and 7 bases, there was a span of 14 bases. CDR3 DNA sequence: TGTGCCAGCAAGGGACCGAGGGGGGAGCAGTACTTC. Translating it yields CASKGPRGEQYF.

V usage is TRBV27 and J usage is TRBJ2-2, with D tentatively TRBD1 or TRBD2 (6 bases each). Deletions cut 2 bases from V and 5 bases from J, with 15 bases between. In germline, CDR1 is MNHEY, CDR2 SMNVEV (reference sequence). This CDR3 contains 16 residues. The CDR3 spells CASSLSLARGTGELFF. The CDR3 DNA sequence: TGTGCCAGCAGTTTAAGTCTAGCGAGGGGGACCGGGGAGCTGTTTTTT.

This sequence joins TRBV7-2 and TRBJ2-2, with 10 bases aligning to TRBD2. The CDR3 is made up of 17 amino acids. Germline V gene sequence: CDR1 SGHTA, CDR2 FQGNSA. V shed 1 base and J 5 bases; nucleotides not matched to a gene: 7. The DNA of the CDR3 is TGTGCCAGCAGCTTAGTAGCTAGCGGGGGATCTACCGGGGAGCTGTTTTTT. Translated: CASSLVASGGSTGELFF. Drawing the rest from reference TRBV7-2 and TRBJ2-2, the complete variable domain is GAGVSQSPSNKVTEKGKDVELRCDPISGHTALYWYRQSLGQGLEFLIYFQGNSAPDKSGLPSDRFSAERTGGSVSTLTIQRTQQEDSAVYLCASSLVASGGSTGELFFGEGSRLTVL.

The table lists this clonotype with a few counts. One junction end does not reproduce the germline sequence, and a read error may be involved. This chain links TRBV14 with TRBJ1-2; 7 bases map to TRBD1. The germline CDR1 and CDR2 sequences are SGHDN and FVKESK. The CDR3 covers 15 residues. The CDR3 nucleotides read TGTGCCAGCAGTATGGACAGGACCCTGGGCTATGACTACACCTTC. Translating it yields CASSMDRTLGYDYTF.